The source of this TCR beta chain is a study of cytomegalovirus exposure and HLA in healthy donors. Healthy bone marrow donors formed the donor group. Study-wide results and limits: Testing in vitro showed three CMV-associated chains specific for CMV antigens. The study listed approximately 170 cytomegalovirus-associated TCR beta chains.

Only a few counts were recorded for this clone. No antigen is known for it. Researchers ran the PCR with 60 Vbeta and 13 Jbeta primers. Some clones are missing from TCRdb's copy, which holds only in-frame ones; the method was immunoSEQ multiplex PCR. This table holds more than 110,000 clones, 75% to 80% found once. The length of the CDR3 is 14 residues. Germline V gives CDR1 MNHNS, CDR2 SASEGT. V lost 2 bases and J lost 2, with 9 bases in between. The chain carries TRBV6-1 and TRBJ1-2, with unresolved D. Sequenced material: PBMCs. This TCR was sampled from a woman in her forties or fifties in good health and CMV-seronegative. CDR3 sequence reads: CASSEPNENYGYTF. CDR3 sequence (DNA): TGTGCCAGCAGTGAACCGAACGAGAACTATGGCTACACCTTC.